Below are 12 T cell receptor beta chains sequenced from a single sample in a study of cytomegalovirus exposure and HLA in healthy donors. Primers: 60 Vbeta forward and 13 Jbeta reverse. Repertoires were generated with immunoSEQ multiplex PCR, while TCRdb's copy carries only in-frame clones and drops some. Of about 83,000 clones in the sample, roughly 76% were seen once. The sample consisted of PBMCs. The origin of the receptors is a woman in her thirties in good health and CMV-seronegative.

The chain recombines TRBV7-2 with TRBJ2-7; 12 nucleotides agree with TRBD2. Per the germline V gene, CDR1 is SGHTA and CDR2 is FQGNSA. CDR3 length: 15 residues. Trimming took 5 bases from V and 6 from J; bases not matched to a gene: 8. The CDR3 sequence is CASSPTSGSFSEQYF. Here the CDR3 DNA reads TGTGCCAGCAGCCCGACTAGCGGGAGCTTTAGCGAGCAGTACTTC.

The CDR3 bases are TGTGCCAGCAGTTACTCCAGCGGGGCGGGCACCGGGGAGCTGTTTTTT. It yields the protein CASSYSSGAGTGELFF. The rearrangement uses TRBV6-5 and TRBJ2-2; TRBD2 aligns across 7 bases. Germline V gene sequence: CDR1 MNHEY, CDR2 SVGAGI. This CDR3 has 16 residues. Germline trimming cut 0 bases from V and 4 bases from J; bases unmatched to any gene: 5.

The chain carries TRBV7-9 and TRBJ1-3; 9 nucleotides match TRBD1. V was clipped by 5 bases and J by 1 base; unmatched bases: 6. The CDR3 is 16 residues long. The germline V gene has CDR1 SEHNR and CDR2 FQNEAQ (reference sequence). The CDR3 region is CASSRQTGGSGNTIYF. In nucleotides, the CDR3 is TGTGCCAGCAGCCGCCAGACAGGGGGTTCTGGAAACACCATATATTTT. The full variable domain, its missing parts supplied by reference TRBV7-9 and TRBJ1-3, is DTGVSQNPRHKITKRGQNVTFRCDPISEHNRLYWYRQTLGQGPEFLTYFQNEAQLEKSRLLSDRFSAERPKGSFSTLEIQRTEQGDSAMYLCASSRQTGGSGNTIYFGEGSWLTVV.

V is TRBV5-1 and J is TRBJ2-3; 7 bases line up with TRBD2. Germline-derived CDR1 and CDR2 are SGHRS and YFSETQ. V dropped 4 bases and J dropped 1; count of bases not matched to a gene: 9. This CDR3 comprises 16 residues. CDR3 in amino acids: CASSLALAEGTDTQYF. As DNA, the CDR3 is TGCGCCAGCAGCCTGGCCCTAGCGGAGGGCACAGATACGCAGTATTTT.

This clone has more than one count but fewer than ten. The J gene is TRBJ1-5, the V gene TRBV19, with TRBD1 identical over 10 bases. The length of the CDR3 is 14 residues. Germline values: CDR1 LNHDA, CDR2 SQIVND (reference sequence). After removal of 8 bases from V and 4 bases from J, the junction contained 5 bases not matched to a gene. The CDR3 DNA reads TGTGCCAGTCGCGACAGGGGGCTAAATCAGCCCCAGCATTTT. This translates into CASRDRGLNQPQHF.

The V gene is TRBV5-1, the J gene TRBJ1-2, with a possible D match to TRBD1 (5 bases). Trimming took 6 bases from V and 4 from J, leaving 16 bases between them. Germline V gene sequence: CDR1 SGHRS, CDR2 YFSETQ. The CDR3 spans 14 residues. CDR3 in amino acids: CASKAGEVSYGYTF. The CDR3 nucleotides are TGCGCCAGCAAGGCGGGGGAAGTTAGCTATGGCTACACCTTC.

This chain uses TRBV5-6 with TRBJ2-5, with TRBD2 as a possible D gene (5 bases). The ends were cut back, 1 base at V and 5 bases at J, with 15 bases in the middle. The length of the CDR3 is 15 residues. Germline CDR1 SGHDT, CDR2 YYEEEE. In nucleotides, the CDR3 is TGTGCCAGCAGCTTGCCCCTCGGGGTACAGGAGACCCAGTACTTC. The encoded protein is CASSLPLGVQETQYF.

V and J are TRBV2 and TRBJ2-5; 8 bases align to TRBD1. Per the germline V gene, CDR1 is SNHLY and CDR2 is FYNNEI. The length of the CDR3 is 14 residues. V shed 5 bases, J shed 3 bases, and the junction held 5 bases outside the gene matches. The CDR3 DNA reads as TGTGCCAGCAGTCAGGGGGCAGCGGAAGAGACCCAGTACTTC. Translated: CASSQGAAEETQYF. The variable domain in full, completed from reference TRBV2 and TRBJ2-5, reads EPEVTQTPSHQVTQMGQEVILRCVPISNHLYFYWYRQILGQKVEFLVSFYNNEISEKSEIFDDQFSVERPDGSNFTLKIRSTKLEDSAMYFCASSQGAAEETQYFGPGTRLLVL.

V and J are TRBV19 and TRBJ2-2, with D tentatively TRBD2 (6 bases). This CDR3 region has 14 residues. Trimming took off 2 bases at V and 7 bases at J, with 11 bases between the two ends. Germline CDR1 LNHDA, CDR2 SQIVND (reference sequence). The CDR3 nucleotides read TGTGCCAGTAGTATAAGGGAGCGGGTCGGGGAGCTGTTTTTT. Translating it yields CASSIRERVGELFF.

This rearrangement joins TRBV10-3 to TRBJ1-2; 7 nucleotides match TRBD1. V dropped 5 bases and J dropped 1; count of bases not matched to a gene: 7. This CDR3 has 15 amino acids. CDR1 is ENHRY, CDR2 SYGVKD, per germline. The CDR3 bases are TGTGCCATCAGTCAAGACAGGGTTGTTAACTATGGCTACACCTTC. This translates into CAISQDRVVNYGYTF.

CDR3 in amino acids: CASIGGEQFF. The CDR3 region has the DNA TGTGCCAGCATCGGGGGTGAGCAGTTCTTC. The V and J genes are TRBV2 and TRBJ2-1; perhaps TRBD2 as D (6 bases). The V gene lost 7 bases and the J gene lost 9 bases, with 7 bases spanning the gap. There are 10 residues in the CDR3. Germline CDR1 SNHLY, CDR2 FYNNEI.

This chain links TRBV7-9 with TRBJ2-6; D possibly corresponds to TRBD1 (5 bases). The germline V gene has CDR1 SEHNR and CDR2 FQNEAQ (reference sequence). The ends were cut back, 2 bases at V and 2 bases at J, with 10 bases in the middle. The CDR3 contains 16 residues. CDR3 sequence reads: CASSLRVGAGANVLTF. The DNA of the CDR3 is TGTGCCAGCAGCTTAAGGGTAGGGGCTGGGGCCAACGTCCTGACTTTC.